This is a list of T cell receptor beta chains from one sample in a study of CD8 T cells in ankylosing spondylitis. TCRdb reprocessed the 5' RACE reads via MiXCR and lists one record per CDR3 protein. The table lists around 150,000 distinct CDR3 sequences, approximately 48% of them singletons. The specimen sequenced was synovial fluid, either unsorted or a sorted T cell fraction (not recorded which). These receptor sequences come from a male donor with ankylosing spondylitis. Both conserved end residues are part of each CDR3. The D gene is left open where the match is weak. The size of a clone is reported for some rows only, either as once, few or many, or as a class for expanded clones.

cdr3_nt: TGTGCCAGCAGGCGGACTCTGGGGACCTACAATGAGCAGTTCTTC
cdr3_aa: CASRRTLGTYNEQFF
d_call: .
cdr3_length: 15
clone_size: .
v_call: TRBV12-3/TRBV12-4
j_call: TRBJ2-1

cdr3_nt: TGTGCCAGCAGTTCCGGACAGGGGGCCTCGGAGACCCAGTACTTC
cdr3_aa: CASSSGQGASETQYF
d_call: TRBD1
cdr3_length: 15
clone_size: many
v_call: TRBV28
j_call: TRBJ2-5

cdr3_nt: TGCAGTGCTAGAGATACCCTTAGGGGGACTGAAGCTTTCTTT
cdr3_aa: CSARDTLRGTEAFF
d_call: .
cdr3_length: 14
clone_size: .
v_call: TRBV20-1
j_call: TRBJ1-1

cdr3_nt: TGTGCCAGCAGCCAAGACGTGGGAAGACAGGGTGACGGGGAGCTGTTTTTT
cdr3_aa: CASSQDVGRQGDGELFF
d_call: TRBD1
cdr3_length: 17
clone_size: .
v_call: TRBV3-1
j_call: TRBJ2-2

cdr3_nt: TGCAGTGCTTTTATGGCGGGGGCGTGGGGCTACACCTTC
cdr3_aa: CSAFMAGAWGYTF
d_call: .
cdr3_length: 13
clone_size: .
v_call: TRBV20-1
j_call: TRBJ1-2

cdr3_nt: TGCAGTGCTAGACGACGATACCCGGGGTTCACAGATACGCAGTATTTT
cdr3_aa: CSARRRYPGFTDTQYF
d_call: .
cdr3_length: 16
clone_size: .
v_call: TRBV20-1
j_call: TRBJ2-3

cdr3_nt: TGTGCCAGCAGTCCTATGGTGAACGGGGCGCCGACCTACAATGAGCAGTTCTTC
cdr3_aa: CASSPMVNGAPTYNEQFF
d_call: .
cdr3_length: 18
clone_size: .
v_call: TRBV12-3/TRBV12-4
j_call: TRBJ2-1

cdr3_nt: TGTGCCAGCAGCCCGACTAGCGGGAGCCACAATGAGCAGTTCTTC
cdr3_aa: CASSPTSGSHNEQFF
d_call: TRBD2
cdr3_length: 15
clone_size: many
v_call: TRBV7-9
j_call: TRBJ2-1

cdr3_nt: TGCGCCAGCAGCTACCCGGACAGGCGCTACGAGCAGTACTTC
cdr3_aa: CASSYPDRRYEQYF
d_call: TRBD1
cdr3_length: 14
clone_size: .
v_call: TRBV5-1
j_call: TRBJ2-7

cdr3_nt: TGTGCCAGCAGTTTCACGGCCGCCAGGGCAGATACGCAGTATTTT
cdr3_aa: CASSFTAARADTQYF
d_call: .
cdr3_length: 15
clone_size: few
v_call: TRBV6-2/TRBV6-3
j_call: TRBJ2-3

cdr3_nt: TGCAGTGCTCGTTCTTCGACAGGGAGCTCCTACGAGCAGTACTTC
cdr3_aa: CSARSSTGSSYEQYF
d_call: TRBD1
cdr3_length: 15
clone_size: .
v_call: TRBV20-1
j_call: TRBJ2-7

cdr3_nt: TGTGCCAGCAGCCCCTATGGACTAGCGGGGCCCACAGATACGCAGTATTTT
cdr3_aa: CASSPYGLAGPTDTQYF
d_call: TRBD2
cdr3_length: 17
clone_size: .
v_call: TRBV7-2
j_call: TRBJ2-3

cdr3_nt: TGTGCCAGCAGTCTACAATTGGAGGGCAATGAGCAGTTCTTC
cdr3_aa: CASSLQLEGNEQFF
d_call: .
cdr3_length: 14
clone_size: .
v_call: TRBV6-2/TRBV6-3
j_call: TRBJ2-1

cdr3_nt: TGTGCCAGCCCGGGACTAGCGGGGGGCCCGGTCTACAATGAGCAGTTCTTC
cdr3_aa: CASPGLAGGPVYNEQFF
d_call: TRBD2
cdr3_length: 17
clone_size: .
v_call: TRBV18
j_call: TRBJ2-1

cdr3_nt: TGTGCCAGCAGCGTAGTGGGCCTGACTCCGTACAATGAGCAGTTCTTC
cdr3_aa: CASSVVGLTPYNEQFF
d_call: .
cdr3_length: 16
clone_size: .
v_call: TRBV7-6
j_call: TRBJ2-1

cdr3_nt: TGTGCCACCAGCAGAGAAGAAACAGGGGAAGTCTCCTACAATGAGCAGTTCTTC
cdr3_aa: CATSREETGEVSYNEQFF
d_call: TRBD1
cdr3_length: 18
clone_size: .
v_call: TRBV15
j_call: TRBJ2-1

cdr3_nt: TGTGCCAGCAGCTTGGGCGGGGTAAACACCGGGGAGCTGTTTTTT
cdr3_aa: CASSLGGVNTGELFF
d_call: .
cdr3_length: 15
clone_size: once
v_call: TRBV11-3
j_call: TRBJ2-2

cdr3_nt: TGCAGTGCTCCCACCGGAGGGGCAGTGGTTGAGCAGTTCTTC
cdr3_aa: CSAPTGGAVVEQFF
d_call: .
cdr3_length: 14
clone_size: few
v_call: TRBV20-1
j_call: TRBJ2-1

cdr3_nt: TGTGCCAGCAGTTTATCATACCCCGGGGAGCAGTTCTTC
cdr3_aa: CASSLSYPGEQFF
d_call: .
cdr3_length: 13
clone_size: few
v_call: TRBV12-3/TRBV12-4
j_call: TRBJ2-1

cdr3_nt: TGTGCCAGCAGTTATCCCGTAGCGGGAGGGTCCCCCTACAATGAGCAGTTCTTC
cdr3_aa: CASSYPVAGGSPYNEQFF
d_call: TRBD2
cdr3_length: 18
clone_size: few
v_call: TRBV6-5
j_call: TRBJ2-1

cdr3_nt: TGTGCCAGCAGTCTCGGACTAGCGGGAATAGTTTTCAATGAGCAGTTCTTC
cdr3_aa: CASSLGLAGIVFNEQFF
d_call: TRBD2
cdr3_length: 17
clone_size: once
v_call: TRBV12-3/TRBV12-4
j_call: TRBJ2-1

cdr3_nt: TGTGCCAGCAGTTTCGCACTCGACAGACGGCGCACTGAAGCTTTCTTT
cdr3_aa: CASSFALDRRRTEAFF
d_call: .
cdr3_length: 16
clone_size: many
v_call: TRBV12-3/TRBV12-4
j_call: TRBJ1-1

cdr3_nt: TGTGCCATCAGTGACCTGACTAGCGGGGGAACCTACGAGCAGTACTTC
cdr3_aa: CAISDLTSGGTYEQYF
d_call: TRBD2
cdr3_length: 16
clone_size: .
v_call: TRBV10-3
j_call: TRBJ2-7

cdr3_nt: TGTGCCAGCACTAGCGGGGTGTCCAAAAACATTCAGTACTTC
cdr3_aa: CASTSGVSKNIQYF
d_call: TRBD2
cdr3_length: 14
clone_size: once
v_call: TRBV11-2
j_call: TRBJ2-4

cdr3_nt: TGTGCCATTTCTAAGCTGCGGGATACGCAGTATTTT
cdr3_aa: CAISKLRDTQYF
d_call: .
cdr3_length: 12
clone_size: .
v_call: TRBV10-3
j_call: TRBJ2-3

cdr3_nt: TGTGCCAGCAGCCCAACCGGACAGGGTCATGAGCAGTTCTTC
cdr3_aa: CASSPTGQGHEQFF
d_call: TRBD1
cdr3_length: 14
clone_size: .
v_call: TRBV7-3
j_call: TRBJ2-1

cdr3_nt: TGTGCCAGCAGTAAAGGCCTAAATCCCCTCTACGAGCAGTACTTC
cdr3_aa: CASSKGLNPLYEQYF
d_call: .
cdr3_length: 15
clone_size: .
v_call: TRBV6-2/TRBV6-3
j_call: TRBJ2-7

cdr3_nt: TGCGCCAGCAGCCACACAGGGTGGGGGGCCAACGTCCTGACTTTC
cdr3_aa: CASSHTGWGANVLTF
d_call: .
cdr3_length: 15
clone_size: .
v_call: TRBV4-1
j_call: TRBJ2-6

cdr3_nt: TGTGCCAGCACGTCACGCAGAGCTTCCTACGAGCAGTACTTC
cdr3_aa: CASTSRRASYEQYF
d_call: .
cdr3_length: 14
clone_size: .
v_call: TRBV6-2/TRBV6-3
j_call: TRBJ2-7

cdr3_nt: TGTGCCAGCAGTTACTCGGACAGTAGCAATCAGCCCCAGCATTTT
cdr3_aa: CASSYSDSSNQPQHF
d_call: .
cdr3_length: 15
clone_size: few
v_call: TRBV6-5
j_call: TRBJ1-5

cdr3_nt: TGTGCCAGCAGCTTAGAGCCGGGCCCGAGTCACGAGCAGTACTTC
cdr3_aa: CASSLEPGPSHEQYF
d_call: .
cdr3_length: 15
clone_size: .
v_call: TRBV7-2
j_call: TRBJ2-7

cdr3_nt: TGTGCCAGCAGCCCACAAAGGGCCAGGTCTGGAAACACCATATATTTT
cdr3_aa: CASSPQRARSGNTIYF
d_call: .
cdr3_length: 16
clone_size: .
v_call: TRBV7-6
j_call: TRBJ1-3

cdr3_nt: TGTGCCATCAGTGAATGGCGGTTGAACACTGAAGCTTTCTTT
cdr3_aa: CAISEWRLNTEAFF
d_call: .
cdr3_length: 14
clone_size: few
v_call: TRBV10-3
j_call: TRBJ1-1

cdr3_nt: TGCAGCGTTGAATCGGGACAGGGGGGTTTAAATGAGCAGTTCTTC
cdr3_aa: CSVESGQGGLNEQFF
d_call: TRBD1
cdr3_length: 15
clone_size: few
v_call: TRBV29-1
j_call: TRBJ2-1

cdr3_nt: TGTGCCAGCAGCCCCGAGAGTGACAGGAGGCACGAGCAGTACTTC
cdr3_aa: CASSPESDRRHEQYF
d_call: .
cdr3_length: 15
clone_size: .
v_call: TRBV7-9
j_call: TRBJ2-7

cdr3_nt: TGCGCCAGCAGCTCTCGGCGGAAACTCCCTATCAATGAGCAGTTCTTC
cdr3_aa: CASSSRRKLPINEQFF
d_call: .
cdr3_length: 16
clone_size: .
v_call: TRBV4-1
j_call: TRBJ2-1

cdr3_nt: TGTGCCACGATGGCGGCCCCCCCTACTAACTATGGCTACACCTTC
cdr3_aa: CATMAAPPTNYGYTF
d_call: .
cdr3_length: 15
clone_size: few
v_call: TRBV24-1
j_call: TRBJ1-2

cdr3_nt: TGTGCCAGCACTTCCCCGTGGAGGGGGGCCACTGAAGCTTTCTTT
cdr3_aa: CASTSPWRGATEAFF
d_call: .
cdr3_length: 15
clone_size: .
v_call: TRBV6-4
j_call: TRBJ1-1

cdr3_nt: TGCGCCAGCAGCGGGGGACTGGATAATTCACCCCTCCACTTT
cdr3_aa: CASSGGLDNSPLHF
d_call: .
cdr3_length: 14
clone_size: few
v_call: TRBV5-1
j_call: TRBJ1-6

cdr3_nt: TGTGCCAGCAGTTTCCAGGGTCCCGGCAATCAGCCCCAGCATTTT
cdr3_aa: CASSFQGPGNQPQHF
d_call: .
cdr3_length: 15
clone_size: few
v_call: TRBV12-3/TRBV12-4
j_call: TRBJ1-5